This TCR beta chain was profiled in a study of T cell responses to AZD1222 COVID-19 vaccine. Losses at the gene ends were 4 bases for V and 8 bases for J; bases not matched to a gene: 9. CDR1 SGHDN and CDR2 FVKESK come from the germline V gene. The CDR3 extends over 15 amino acids. This clone was seen a handful of times. Sequencing was performed with immunoSEQ multiplex PCR; in TCRdb, only in-frame clones are kept and a portion is missing. The sample holds over 100,000 clones, approximately 90% seen once. The material sequenced was peripheral blood, taken 28 days after the second AZD1222 dose. V and J are TRBV14 and TRBJ1-2, with 11 bases lining up with TRBD1. The sequence derives from an adult who received the AZD1222 COVID-19 vaccine. CDR3 DNA: TGTGCCAGCAGCCCAAGAGGACAGGGGGCTTTCGGCTACACCTTC. It yields the protein CASSPRGQGAFGYTF.